This T cell receptor beta chain was found in a study of blood T cell repertoires in COVID-19. At the level of the study: Material from acute and convalescent COVID-19 was sourced from the United States, Italy and Spain. T cells, B-cell-depleted T cells, or PBMCs supplied cDNA or gDNA.

V dropped 0 bases and J dropped 3 bases, with 12 bases sitting between them. CDR3 length equals 15 residues. Germline V gene data show CDR1 as WSHSY and CDR2 as SAAADI. Original processing notes: How many nucleated cells were present was estimated from reference gene primer amplification. Profiled with immunoSEQ multiplex PCR; TCRdb holds only in-frame clones, not every one. From that table come the V and J calls and clone size; the DNA was used to work out D and trimming. Among 120,000 or so clones listed, 69% were seen once. This clonotype originated in a woman in her 70s with acute or convalescent COVID-19. Sequenced input: peripheral blood. J is TRBJ2-7 and V is TRBV10-2, with D tentatively TRBD1 (6 bases). The CDR3 sequence is CASSESKGDRYEQYF. DNA of the CDR3: TGCGCCAGCAGTGAGTCGAAGGGGGACCGCTACGAGCAGTACTTC.